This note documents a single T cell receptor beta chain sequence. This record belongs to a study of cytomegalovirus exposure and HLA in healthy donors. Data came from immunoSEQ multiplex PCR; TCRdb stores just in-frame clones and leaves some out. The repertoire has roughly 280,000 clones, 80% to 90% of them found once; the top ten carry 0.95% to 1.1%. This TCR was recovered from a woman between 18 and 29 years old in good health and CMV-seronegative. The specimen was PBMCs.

CDR3 loop: CASSQLKGASNQPQHF. The CDR3 DNA sequence: TGCGCCAGCAGTCAATTAAAAGGGGCGAGCAATCAGCCCCAGCATTTT. V usage is TRBV23-1 and J usage is TRBJ1-5; TRBD1 is a possible D gene (5 bases). TRBV23-1 is sorted into the ORF group, with uncertain function. The CDR3 has 16 amino acids. V gave up 1 base and J gave up 1 base, with 11 bases separating them.